The source of this TCR beta chain is a study of cytotoxic CD8 clonotypes in ibrutinib-treated CLL. The CDR3 sequence is 15 residues long. Trimming took off 1 base at V and 6 bases at J, with 13 bases between the two ends. Looked up from germline, CDR1 is LNHDA and CDR2 is SQIVND (reference sequence). The table came from immunoSEQ multiplex PCR; TCRdb's copy has only in-frame clones and leaves some out. The table has around 300,000 clones, about 80% seen once; the top ten hold more than 6%. The clonotype originates from a human donor with chronic lymphocytic leukemia. This material consisted of PBMCs, taken before ibrutinib treatment. The chain has TRBV19 and TRBJ1-5, with a possible D match to TRBD1 (6 bases). The CDR3 region is CASSIGQGFSQPQHF. The CDR3 DNA follows: TGTGCCAGTAGTATAGGTCAGGGGTTCAGTCAGCCCCAGCATTTT.